Below, 18 T cell receptor beta chains from the same sample are listed, as sequenced in a study of blood T cell repertoires in COVID-19. Measured with immunoSEQ multiplex PCR; TCRdb has only the in-frame clones, and not every one. Here the sample spans around 15,000 clones, around nine tenths being singletons. Material: peripheral blood. These receptors all stem from a man aged 55 to 69 with acute or convalescent COVID-19.

The chain couples TRBV3-1 (or the pseudogene TRBV3-2) to TRBJ2-5, with 10 bases aligning to TRBD2. The length of the CDR3 is 14 residues. The V gene's germline CDR1 is LGHDT and CDR2 YNNKEL (reference sequence). V lost 3 bases to trimming and J lost 5 bases; unmatched junction nucleotides: 3. Written as DNA, the CDR3 is TGTGCCAGCAGCCATCTAGCGGGGGTCGAGACCCAGTACTTC. This translates into CASSHLAGVETQYF.

V usage is TRBV10-3 and J usage is TRBJ2-7; 7 bases are shared with TRBD1. Per the germline V gene, CDR1 is ENHRY and CDR2 is SYGVKD. The CDR3 is 13 amino acids. J gave up 5 bases and V 2 bases, and 3 bases lay outside the gene matches. The CDR3 reads CAISERGQDEQYF. For the CDR3, the DNA is TGTGCCATCAGTGAGAGGGGGCAGGACGAGCAGTACTTC.

The rearrangement links TRBV4-2 to TRBJ1-2, with 7 positions matching TRBD1. Germline CDR1 reads LGHNA; CDR2 reads YNFKEQ. The CDR3 has 14 residues. After removal of 3 bases from V and 3 bases from J, the junction contained 4 bases not matched to a gene. The CDR3 loop is CASSHEGADYGYTF. For the CDR3, the DNA is TGTGCCAGCAGCCATGAGGGGGCGGACTATGGCTACACCTTC.

CDR3 loop: CASSLAGQGTAFF. Written as DNA, the CDR3 is TGTGCCAGCAGTCTTGCGGGACAGGGTACAGCTTTCTTT. The chain uses TRBV27 and TRBJ1-1, with TRBD1 matching over 9 bases. Germline V CDR1 and CDR2: MNHEY, SMNVEV (reference sequence). The V segment lost 5 bases and the J segment 10 bases; nucleotides outside the gene matches: 8. The length of the CDR3 is 13 residues.

This chain connects TRBV19 to TRBJ2-3, with 7 bases fitting TRBD2. The J segment lost 1 base and the V segment lost 9 bases, leaving 4 bases of the junction unmatched. The CDR3 is 13 residues long. CDR1 is LNHDA and CDR2 is SQIVND in the germline V gene (reference sequence). The chain's CDR3 is CASRLAGTDTQYF. CDR3 nucleotide sequence: TGTGCCAGCAGACTAGCTGGCACAGATACGCAGTATTTT.

The genes are TRBV12-3 or TRBV12-4 and TRBJ1-2, with 10 bases identical to TRBD1. The length of the CDR3 is 13 residues. V lost 6 bases to trimming and J lost 6 bases; unmatched junction nucleotides: 4. The CDR3 coding sequence is TGTGCCAGCAGGCGACAGGGGGCGGATGGCTACACCTTC. Its translation is CASRRQGADGYTF.

This chain links TRBV5-1 with TRBJ2-7; D is possibly TRBD1 (5 bases). The V end was cut by 0 bases, the J end by 4 bases, with 11 bases between. The length of the CDR3 is 14 residues. Germline lookup yields CDR1 SGHRS and CDR2 YFSETQ. The CDR3 protein is CASSLGQGVYEQYF. In nucleotides, the CDR3 is TGCGCCAGCAGCTTGGGGCAGGGTGTGTACGAGCAGTACTTC.

This chain links TRBV7-9 with TRBJ1-3; no reliable D call. The length of the CDR3 is 12 residues. The germline V gene has CDR1 SEHNR and CDR2 FQNEAQ (reference sequence). The germline V and J ends were trimmed by 5 bases and 4 bases, with 6 bases remaining between them. The CDR3 is CASSPQGNTIYF. CDR3 DNA: TGTGCCAGCAGCCCCCAAGGAAACACCATATATTTT. Looking up the rest from reference TRBV7-9 and TRBJ1-3 gives the full variable domain: DTGVSQNPRHKITKRGQNVTFRCDPISEHNRLYWYRQTLGQGPEFLTYFQNEAQLEKSRLLSDRFSAERPKGSFSTLEIQRTEQGDSAMYLCASSPQGNTIYFGEGSWLTVV.

V usage is TRBV18 and J usage is TRBJ2-7; tentatively, D is TRBD1 (5 bases). CDR1 is KGHSH, CDR2 LQKENI, per germline. V shed 3 bases and J shed 2 bases, with 11 bases lying between them. The CDR3 covers 14 residues. The CDR3 DNA follows: TGTGCCAGCTCACCTCAGGGCGTCCCCTACGAGCAGTACTTC. Amino acid sequence: CASSPQGVPYEQYF.

Relative to its sample, this clone is large (0.1 to 1%). The rearrangement uses TRBV3-1 (or the pseudogene TRBV3-2) and TRBJ2-7, with 10 bases aligning to TRBD2. This CDR3 spans 16 amino acids. J was trimmed by 0 bases and V by 3 bases; bases with no gene match: 5. Germline CDR1 reads LGHDT; CDR2 reads YNNKEL (reference sequence). CDR3 nucleotide sequence: TGTGCCAGCAGCCAGTTACTAGCGGGATACTCCTACGAGCAGTACTTC. Amino acid sequence: CASSQLLAGYSYEQYF.

This chain uses TRBV5-1 with TRBJ1-2, with 10 bases aligning to TRBD1. Germline values: CDR1 SGHRS, CDR2 YFSETQ. This CDR3 region has 17 residues. The trim removed 4 bases at V and 5 bases at J, leaving 14 bases unmatched. The CDR3 DNA sequence: TGCGCCAGCAGCAGAACCTTTAGACAGGGGGCTGGTTATGGCTACACCTTC. It is translated as CASSRTFRQGAGYGYTF.

This rearrangement joins TRBV15 to TRBJ1-1, with D possibly matching TRBD1 (5 bases). Germline V gene lookup returns CDR1 LNHNV and CDR2 YYDKDF (reference sequence). The CDR3 is made up of 15 amino acids. With 0 bases removed from V and 4 bases from J, the gap between germline ends came to 12 bases. This CDR3 reads CATSREKGSSTEAFF. CDR3 nucleotides: TGTGCCACCAGCAGAGAAAAGGGGTCGAGCACTGAAGCTTTCTTT.

The chain links TRBV2 to TRBJ1-6, with a weak D call TRBD1 (6 bases). CDR1 is SNHLY and CDR2 is FYNNEI in the germline V gene. Trimming took off 5 bases at V and 5 bases at J, with 13 bases between the two ends. The CDR3 totals 15 residues. CDR3 in amino acids: CASSFPTGDNSPLHF. The CDR3 DNA sequence: TGTGCCAGCAGTTTCCCGACAGGCGATAATTCACCCCTCCACTTT.

CDR3 loop: CASSPAGAYEQYF. The CDR3 DNA is TGTGCCAGCAGTCCTGCGGGGGCCTACGAGCAGTACTTC. The gene calls are TRBV2 and TRBJ2-7; 7 bases match TRBD2. This CDR3 region has 13 residues. The V segment lost 5 bases and the J segment 2 bases; nucleotides outside the gene matches: 3. The V gene's germline CDR1 is SNHLY and CDR2 FYNNEI.

The rearrangement joins TRBV3-1 (or the pseudogene TRBV3-2) to TRBJ2-1; 9 positions agree with TRBD1. V was clipped by 1 base and J by 3 bases; unmatched bases: 7. The CDR3 is 17 amino acids. The germline CDR1 and CDR2 sequences are LGHDT and YNNKEL (reference sequence). The CDR3 sequence is CASSQGLGQGSYNEQFF. In DNA form, the CDR3 reads TGTGCCAGCAGCCAAGGCCTAGGACAGGGGAGCTACAATGAGCAGTTCTTC.

The chain has TRBV6-5 and TRBJ2-7, with TRBD1 matching over 9 bases. The V segment lost 5 bases and the J segment 3 bases; nucleotides outside the gene matches: 8. The CDR3 contains 15 residues. Germline CDR1 MNHEY, CDR2 SVGAGI. CDR3 nucleotides: TGTGCCAGCAGTAACCGACAGGGGGTTGACTACGAGCAGTACTTC. Protein: CASSNRQGVDYEQYF.

This chain uses TRBV20-1 with TRBJ1-6; no clear D. Per germline, CDR1 DFQATT and CDR2 SNEGSKA (reference sequence). The length of the CDR3 is 14 residues. V was trimmed by 3 bases and J by 5 bases, leaving 11 bases between them. The CDR3 spells CSASNPGDNSPLHF. The CDR3, as DNA: TGCAGTGCTAGTAATCCAGGCGATAATTCACCCCTCCACTTT.

This clone was observed once. This chain connects TRBV30 to TRBJ2-7, with TRBD2 identical over 11 bases. V gave up 0 bases and J gave up 4 bases; unmatched junction bases: 14. The CDR3 is 18 residues long. CDR1 GTSNPN and CDR2 SVGIG come from the germline V gene (reference sequence). The CDR3 loop reads CAWSVPRPSGRLGYEQYF. DNA of the CDR3: TGTGCCTGGAGTGTACCCAGGCCTAGCGGGAGGCTTGGGTACGAGCAGTACTTC. Full variable domain (outside the CDR3, taken from reference TRBV30 and TRBJ2-7): SQTIHQWPATLVQPVGSPLSLECTVEGTSNPNLYWYRQAAGRGLQLLFYSVGIGQISSEVPQNLSASRPQDRQFILSSKKLLLSDSGFYLCAWSVPRPSGRLGYEQYFGPGTRLTVT.